The clone carrying this T cell receptor (beta chain) was recorded a few times. PCR used 60 Vbeta primers and 13 Jbeta primers. Profiled with immunoSEQ multiplex PCR; TCRdb holds only in-frame clones, not every one. The sample lists about 110,000 clones, roughly 70% seen once, with roughly 5.3% in the top ten. These data are taken from a study of cytomegalovirus exposure and HLA in healthy donors. The CDR3 length is 16 residues. Unmatched junction bases numbered 5, after V lost 0 bases and J lost 1 base. CDR1 and CDR2 (germline): MNHNY, SVGAGI (reference sequence). V is TRBV6-6 and J is TRBJ2-5, with 7 bases fitting TRBD1. This clonotype was sampled from a woman in her seventies in good health and CMV-seropositive. The sequenced sample consisted of PBMCs. DNA of the CDR3: TGTGCCAGCAGTTACTCAGGGGGCGCGATCCAAGAGACCCAGTACTTC. This translates into CASSYSGGAIQETQYF.